The 9 T cell receptor delta chains listed next were all sequenced from one sample in a study of Vδ1+ human thymocytes. Points from the study as a whole: Thymic TRG and TRD repertoires appeared highly polyclonal.

The template was reverse-transcribed extracted RNA. Multiplex PCR used pooled V-gene forward primers and a constant-region reverse primer to amplify CDR3s. TCRdb re-called the multiplex PCR reads using CATT. The sample records about 55,000 delta-chain clones, about 16% being singletons. These receptors are not linked to any known antigen. Input material: Vdelta1+ gamma-delta thymocytes from the thymus. Subset meaning: FACS-sorted CD3+ TCRalphabeta- TCRVdelta1+ TCRVdelta2- thymocytes. The receptors originated from a boy under two years old who had congenital heart surgery.

This clone was observed a single time. The rearrangement uses TRDV1 and TRDJ1; 9 bases agree with TRDD3. Germline CDR1 and CDR2: TSWWSYY and QGS. The CDR3 sequence is 17 residues long. The V segment lost 1 base and the J segment 0 bases; nucleotides outside the gene matches: 6. CDR3 residues: CALGEPLGDKYTDKLIF. In nucleotides, the CDR3 is TGTGCTCTTGGGGAACCACTGGGGGACAAGTACACCGATAAACTCATCTTT.

In this sample, this clone turned up many times. The chain is built from TRDV2 and TRDJ1; possibly TRDD3 for D (5 bases). CDR1 is GEAIGNYY and CDR2 is EKD in the germline V gene. V lost 1 base and J 4 bases, leaving 24 bases between the germline ends. CDR3 length equals 18 residues. This chain's CDR3 is CACDTFGGFRGMSDKLIF. DNA for the CDR3: TGTGCCTGTGACACTTTTGGAGGGTTTCGAGGGATGAGCGATAAACTCATCTTT.

This chain joins TRDV1 and TRDJ1; 12 bases fit TRDD3. The CDR3 has 20 amino acids. Germline V lookup: CDR1 TSWWSYY, CDR2 QGS. J lost 2 bases, V lost 3 bases, and 16 bases had no gene match. CDR3 residues: CALGERTLLGDTGATDKLIF. CDR3 in DNA: TGTGCTCTTGGGGAGAGAACCTTACTGGGGGATACTGGGGCTACCGATAAACTCATCTTT.

This clone was seen a handful of times. The V and J genes are TRDV1 and TRDJ1, with 13 bases matching TRDD3. J was trimmed by 2 bases and V by 4 bases; bases with no gene match: 16. The CDR3 runs 20 residues. The germline CDR1 and CDR2 sequences are TSWWSYY and QGS. The DNA for the CDR3 is TGTGCTCTTGGGGCGTCTTACCTGGTTACTGGGGGATACGCGACCGATAAACTCATCTTT. Translating it yields CALGASYLVTGGYATDKLIF.

In this sample, this clone is medium-sized. The chain joins TRDV2 to TRDJ1; 9 bases match TRDD3. CDR1 and CDR2 from the germline V gene are GEAIGNYY and EKD. Losses at the gene ends were 7 bases for V and 0 bases for J; bases not matched to a gene: 17. This CDR3 comprises 18 residues. The CDR3 DNA is TGTGCCTGGCCCCCACGGACTGGGGGAATTCGATACACCGATAAACTCATCTTT. It encodes CAWPPRTGGIRYTDKLIF.

Only a few counts were recorded for this clone. The rearrangement uses TRDV2 and TRDJ1, with 10 bases identical to TRDD3. The V gene end was trimmed by 1 base and the J gene end by 1 base; junction bases not matched to a gene: 11. The CDR3 is 18 residues long. CDR1 and CDR2 (germline): GEAIGNYY, EKD. The CDR3 region is CACDTAYWGISLTDKLIF. CDR3 nucleotides: TGTGCCTGTGACACGGCGTACTGGGGGATTTCCCTCACCGATAAACTCATCTTT.

This clone has just a few counts. The chain links TRDV1 to TRDJ1, with 9 bases aligning to TRDD2. Germline CDR1 is TSWWSYY and CDR2 is QGS. The CDR3 extends over 16 amino acids. The junction had 11 bases not matched to a gene; V was cut back by 6 bases and J by 3 bases. In nucleotides, the CDR3 is TGTGCTCTTGGCCTTCCTACATGTGGGTACGCCGATAAACTCATCTTT. Its protein product is CALGLPTCGYADKLIF.

The V gene is TRDV1, the J gene TRDJ1; D possibly corresponds to TRDD3 (5 bases). In germline, CDR1 is TSWWSYY, CDR2 QGS. The CDR3 extends over 15 amino acids. Trimming cost V 5 bases and J 5 bases, with 18 bases left between them. In nucleotides, the CDR3 is TGTGCTCTTGGGTCCCCACCCTGCCGGATAGATAAACTCATCTTT. Its protein product is CALGSPPCRIDKLIF.

Only a few counts were recorded for this clone. This rearrangement joins TRDV1 to TRDJ1; 10 bases line up with TRDD3. The germline CDR1 and CDR2 sequences are TSWWSYY and QGS. This CDR3 is 18 amino acids long. Germline trimming cut 1 base from V and 0 bases from J; bases unmatched to any gene: 8. The CDR3 here is CALGERSLTGGYTDKLIF. The CDR3 DNA reads as TGTGCTCTTGGGGAACGATCCTTGACTGGGGGATACACCGATAAACTCATCTTT.